The T cell receptor beta chain described here comes from a study of CD8 T cells in Susac syndrome (dated by TCRdb to between 2018 and 2021). Regarding the research as a whole: Of the Susac syndrome patients who were sequenced, more than five had clinically active disease and about eight were in clinical remission. At blood withdrawal, Susac syndrome patients were either therapy-naive, taking corticosteroids (in some cases with IVIg as well), or taking IVIg alone. The study used repertoire sequencing to test whether antigen drove CD8+ T cell activation and differentiation in Susac syndrome. CD8+ T cell repertoire clonality was compared between 12 healthy donors, roughly 14 Susac syndrome patients and 15 multiple sclerosis patients.

The V end loses 6 bases and the J end loses 5 bases, and a stretch of 10 bases separates them. CDR1 and CDR2 (SEHNR, FQNEAQ) derive from the germline V gene (reference sequence). The CDR3 has 13 amino acids, counting the end cysteine and phenylalanine. Only CDR3 DNA is held: 39 bases, read in frame from base 1. Study-level results and caveats: Susac syndrome CD8+ repertoires showed clonal expansion, highest in CD8+ TEMRA cells and greater in clinically active than remitting patients. The number of individuals in the TCR sequencing and HLA analysis was acknowledged as relatively small. In the total CD8+ and CD8+ TEMRA repertoires, about 16 and five Susac-specific public clones, respectively, were identified.

Remarks on this clonotype: Which antigen it targets is not known. Base qualities are not recorded, but no much larger clone differs from it by a single base.

RNA was extracted using the RNeasy kit, and about 0.5 to 1 ug of the RNA was reverse transcribed with random hexamers. The immunoSEQ multiplex PCR assay, which covers 54 Vbeta and 13 Jbeta segments, was used to amplify TCR beta CDR3 regions. To correct PCR amplification bias, a synthetic template baseline was used for both primer optimization and computational correction. The original pipeline was this. Only productive sequences were kept, with reads annotated to V, D and J genes according to IMGT and analyzed in immunoSEQ Analyzer. To calculate clonality, Shannon entropy was normalized by log2 of the number of productive unique sequences and then subtracted from one. For each patient and control, public and private clones were evaluated within the 100 most prevalent clones. Susac-specific clones were defined as absent from healthy and MS cohorts, about 1,000 published viral clones and other ImmuneACCESS disease sequences. The public reads were quality trimmed at Q25 with fastp and then assembled into clones with MiXCR by TCRdb, keeping productive beta chains. Under each unique CDR3 protein, matching rows form one entry showing the most common genes and DNA. The V and J calls were not made by the authors but by TCRdb's processing. The sample table shows fewer than 85,000 distinct CDR3 sequences, and approximately 94% are seen once. In total, the top ten clones hold 0.52% of the sample.

High-throughput TCR beta sequencing profiled peripheral blood CD8+ and CD4+ T cells from healthy donors, Susac syndrome patients and multiple sclerosis patients. The Susac syndrome patients fulfilled recently defined diagnostic criteria for either definite or probable disease. Bulk CD8+ and CD4+ T cells were purified magnetically by negative isolation, whereas CD8+ TEMRA cells were enriched by FACS. Blood was drawn into EDTA tubes, processed within 24 hours, and PBMCs were isolated by density gradient centrifugation. PBMCs intended for TCR sequencing were cryopreserved in liquid nitrogen and thawed later in a water bath at 37 degrees C. The sorted or isolated CD4+, CD8+ and CD8+ TEMRA cells reached a purity of at least 90%.

The sequenced sample was CD8+ T cells from PBMCs. The sequence derives from a human donor with Susac syndrome. The chain couples TRBV7-9 to TRBJ2-2; the D gene cannot be named for sure. The CDR3 amino acid sequence is: CASSPALTGELFF. DNA sequence: TGTGCCAGCAGTCCAGCTTTGACCGGGGAGCTGTTTTTT.